The 32 T cell receptor beta chains listed next were all sequenced from one sample in a study of blood T cells in healthy people across ages. Together with a sample-barcoded 5' primer, a J-beta primer mix was included in a second PCR lasting about 7 to 11 cycles. TCRdb analysed the 5' RACE reads with MiXCR anew, one entry per CDR3 protein. Found here are about 1.6 million distinct CDR3 sequences, around 36% of them singletons; the top ten hold 10% to 12%. The sample consisted of blood. The receptors derive from a woman under 40 in good health.

As for this clonotype: A read error may account for a junction end that differs from germline. The chain's CDR3 is CVSSSRGEEKLFF. CDR3 sequence (DNA): TGTGTCAGCAGTTCAAGAGGGGAAGAAAAACTGTTTTTT. The gene calls are TRBV6-6 and TRBJ1-4, with a possible D match to TRBD1 (5 bases). Germline assignment: CDR1 MNHNY and CDR2 SVGAGI (reference sequence). The CDR3 contains 13 residues.

The chain couples TRBV20-1 to TRBJ2-1; no firm D call. CDR3 size: 15 residues. Per germline, CDR1 DFQATT and CDR2 SNEGSKA (reference sequence). Trimming removed 0 bases at V and 8 bases at J, with 17 bases between. The CDR3 region is CSARDLRTPWDEQFF. The CDR3 nucleotides are TGCAGTGCTAGAGATCTGAGGACCCCTTGGGATGAGCAGTTCTTC.

J is TRBJ2-1 and V is TRBV5-6, with TRBD1 matching over 9 bases. Germline V lookup: CDR1 SGHDT, CDR2 YYEEEE. The CDR3 is 16 residues long. Losses at the gene ends were 0 bases for V and 7 bases for J; bases not matched to a gene: 8. CDR3 sequence reads: CASSLGTGGNRNEQFF. In nucleotides, the CDR3 is TGTGCCAGCAGCTTGGGTACAGGGGGCAATAGAAATGAGCAGTTCTTC.

The V and J genes are TRBV13 and TRBJ1-2; D uncertain. This CDR3 contains 15 residues. Between the trimmed V and J ends, which lost 1 base and 2 bases, there was a span of 11 bases. Germline values: CDR1 PRHDT, CDR2 FYEKMQ (reference sequence). CDR3 bases: TGTGCCAGCAGCTTAGAGCAGTCATCCAACTATGGCTACACCTTC. As protein: CASSLEQSSNYGYTF.

There are a few counts of this clonotype. CDR3 sequence: CSVTGAGGPETQYF. CDR3 nucleotides: TGCAGCGTAACTGGGGCGGGGGGGCCTGAGACCCAGTACTTC. The rearrangement joins TRBV29-1 to TRBJ2-5, with TRBD2 identical over 9 bases. The CDR3 covers 14 residues. V trimming: 6 bases; J trimming: 5 bases; junction bases outside the gene matches: 10. Germline V gene data show CDR1 as SQVTM and CDR2 as ANQGSEA.

There are a few counts of this clonotype. This sequence joins TRBV29-1 and TRBJ2-5; D gene uncertain. The germline gives CDR1 SQVTM, CDR2 ANQGSEA. The CDR3 runs 11 residues. V was shortened by 8 bases and J by 2 bases, with 9 bases between the two germline ends. For the CDR3, the DNA is TGCAGCCCTCTTAGTCAAGAGACCCAGTACTTC. Translated: CSPLSQETQYF.

The chain has TRBV2 and TRBJ2-5; D may match TRBD1 or TRBD2 (5 bases each). Between the trimmed V and J ends, which lost 7 bases and 5 bases, there was a span of 20 bases. Germline V lookup: CDR1 SNHLY, CDR2 FYNNEI. CDR3 length equals 15 residues. The CDR3 is CASNRGLSAFETQYF. DNA for the CDR3: TGTGCCAGCAACCGGGGCCTATCCGCTTTCGAGACCCAGTACTTC. Complete variable domain (other parts from reference TRBV2 and TRBJ2-5): EPEVTQTPSHQVTQMGQEVILRCVPISNHLYFYWYRQILGQKVEFLVSFYNNEISEKSEIFDDQFSVERPDGSNFTLKIRSTKLEDSAMYFCASNRGLSAFETQYFGPGTRLLVL.

The table lists this clonotype with many counts. The genes are TRBV5-8 and TRBJ1-6; D gene unclear. Germline CDR1 is SGHTS and CDR2 is YDEGEE. The V end lost 4 bases, the J end lost 13 bases, and 6 bases lay between the germline ends. This CDR3 has 10 amino acids. The CDR3 DNA reads TGTGCCAGCAGCATGAACCCCCTCCACTTT. Encoded protein: CASSMNPLHF.

This clonotype was counted between two and nine times. The J gene is TRBJ2-5, the V gene TRBV9; TRBD2 matches at 10 bases. This CDR3 has 18 residues. Germline V gene sequence: CDR1 SGDLS, CDR2 YYNGEE. J lost 4 bases, V lost 0 bases, and 12 bases had no gene match. The CDR3 protein is CASSVGKTSGATAETQYF. The CDR3 DNA follows: TGTGCCAGCAGCGTAGGGAAAACTAGCGGGGCTACCGCAGAGACCCAGTACTTC.

The chain uses TRBV18 and TRBJ2-1; unclear D gene. CDR3 length equals 14 residues. Per the germline V gene, CDR1 is KGHSH and CDR2 is LQKENI. V was shortened by 3 bases and J by 5 bases, with 11 bases between the two germline ends. Here the CDR3 reads CASSPLGSHNEQFF. CDR3 nucleotide sequence: TGTGCCAGCTCACCCTTGGGCAGTCACAATGAGCAGTTCTTC.

The V and J genes are TRBV3-1 and TRBJ2-7, with D tentatively TRBD2 (5 bases). Trimming took off 0 bases at V and 5 bases at J, with 14 bases between the two ends. Germline CDR1 reads LGHDT; CDR2 reads YNNKEL (reference sequence). The CDR3 has 15 residues. CDR3 nucleotides: TGTGCCAGCAGCCAAGATCAAAGGGTGGGAGACGAGCAGTACTTC. This encodes CASSQDQRVGDEQYF.

The V gene is TRBV30, the J gene TRBJ2-7, with TRBD2 identical over 9 bases. Per the germline V gene, CDR1 is GTSNPN and CDR2 is SVGIG (reference sequence). This CDR3 contains 16 residues. The V segment lost 3 bases and the J segment 0 bases; nucleotides outside the gene matches: 9. The CDR3 nucleotides read TGTGCCTGGAGGGTGACTAGCGGCACAAGCTCCTACGAGCAGTACTTC. Protein: CAWRVTSGTSSYEQYF.

This clonotype was recorded a few times. The chain uses TRBV7-9 and TRBJ2-1; 7 bases agree with TRBD1. This CDR3 spans 15 amino acids. Germline CDR1 and CDR2: SEHNR and FQNEAQ (reference sequence). J gave up 5 bases and V 8 bases, and 12 bases lay outside the gene matches. The CDR3 region is CASGTQGDPNNEQFF. CDR3 nucleotide sequence: TGTGCCAGCGGAACGCAGGGGGATCCTAACAATGAGCAGTTCTTC.

This chain links TRBV29-1 with TRBJ2-3; D uncertain. V lost 2 bases and J lost 2, with 11 bases in between. Germline CDR1 and CDR2: SQVTM and ANQGSEA. CDR3 length equals 14 residues. The CDR3 DNA sequence: TGCAGCGTTGAACCCCCGGGCCACACAGATACGCAGTATTTT. It is translated as CSVEPPGHTDTQYF.

The chain uses TRBV12-3 or TRBV12-4 and TRBJ2-1, with 7 bases fitting TRBD2. Unmatched junction bases numbered 9, after V lost 2 bases and J lost 8 bases. The length of the CDR3 is 15 residues. CDR3 DNA sequence: TGTGCCAGCAGTTTAAAGGCGGGAGTGAGCGATGAGCAGTTCTTC. This translates into CASSLKAGVSDEQFF.

Remarks on this clonotype: A much larger clone differs by one base, so this may be a read error. The CDR3 DNA follows: TGCGGCGTTGTACAGTGGGACAATGAGCAGTTCTTC. Its translation is CGVVQWDNEQFF. V gene TRBV29-1 combines with J gene TRBJ2-1; D ambiguous. The germline gives CDR1 SQVTM, CDR2 ANQGSEA. The CDR3 loop spans 12 amino acids.

This clonotype has just a few counts. In DNA, the CDR3 is TGCGCCAGCAGTGAGTCGAGCGGTGGCGGGGCGCGGGAAAAACTGTTTTTT. Its protein product is CASSESSGGGAREKLFF. This chain connects TRBV10-2 to TRBJ1-4; a weak D match, TRBD1 (5 bases). The CDR3 has 17 amino acids. In germline, CDR1 is WSHSY, CDR2 SAAADI. The V and J ends lost 0 bases and 8 bases respectively, with 19 bases between them.

In its sample, this clonotype was seen a few times. Just one base apart from a much larger clone, this may be a read error. The chain joins TRBV27 to TRBJ2-1; 9 bases align to TRBD1. Trimming took 6 bases from V and 0 from J; bases not matched to a gene: 3. The CDR3 extends over 15 amino acids. CDR1 is MNHEY and CDR2 is SMNVEV in the germline V gene (reference sequence). CDR3 in DNA: TGTGCCAGCAGACCGACAGGGGGCTCCTACAATGAGCAGTTCTTC. It yields the protein CASRPTGGSYNEQFF.

The table lists this clonotype with many counts. This rearrangement joins TRBV29-1 to TRBJ2-3, with D perhaps TRBD1 (6 bases). The CDR3 is 14 amino acids. V was clipped by 4 bases and J by 0 bases, with 11 bases between them. Germline loops: CDR1 SQVTM, CDR2 ANQGSEA. CDR3 coding DNA: TGCAGCGTTGCCGGGACAACCAGCACAGATACGCAGTATTTT. Amino acid sequence: CSVAGTTSTDTQYF.

Details on this clonotype: A much larger clone is a single base away; this may be a read error. The chain has TRBV7-2 and TRBJ2-1; TRBD1 matches 11 bases. Germline CDR1 SGHTA, CDR2 FQGNSA. Trimming took 3 bases from V and 6 from J; bases not matched to a gene: 4. The CDR3 contains 15 residues. CDR3 residues: CASSFVGTGGNEQFF. In DNA, the CDR3 is TGTGCCAGCAGCTTTGTCGGGACAGGGGGCAATGAGCAGTTCTTC.

The gene calls are TRBV12-5 and TRBJ2-2; 8 bases are shared with TRBD2. V dropped 2 bases and J dropped 3; count of bases not matched to a gene: 17. Per the germline V gene, CDR1 is LGHNT and CDR2 is FRNRAP. CDR3 length equals 20 residues. The CDR3 region is CASGLTRGGLVLIDTGELFF. As DNA, the CDR3 is TGTGCTAGTGGTTTGACTAGGGGGGGACTAGTTCTTATCGACACCGGGGAGCTGTTTTTT.

This clonotype was recorded a few times. The rearrangement uses TRBV5-1 and TRBJ2-5; 8 bases agree with TRBD1. Germline V gene sequence: CDR1 SGHRS, CDR2 YFSETQ. The ends lost 4 bases at V and 1 base at J; junction bases unmatched: 6. The CDR3 runs to 15 residues. The CDR3 DNA follows: TGCGCCAGCAGCCGGACAGGACAGGGCCAAGAGACCCAGTACTTC. This gives the protein CASSRTGQGQETQYF. The full variable domain, completed using reference TRBV5-1 and TRBJ2-5, is KAGVTQTPRYLIKTRGQQVTLSCSPISGHRSVSWYQQTPGQGLQFLFEYFSETQRNKGNFPGRFSGRQFSNSRSEMNVSTLELGDSALYLCASSRTGQGQETQYFGPGTRLLVL.

As concerns this clonotype: This may be a read error: a much more frequent sequence differs by one nucleotide. The V and J genes are TRBV3-1 and TRBJ2-7, with D possibly being TRBD1 or TRBD2 (6 bases each). Germline V gene lookup returns CDR1 LGHDT and CDR2 YNNKEL (reference sequence). This CDR3 is built from 14 residues. The chain's CDR3 is CANSQGGRTYEQYF. The CDR3 nucleotides read TGTGCCAACAGCCAAGGGGGGAGAACCTACGAGCAGTACTTC.

This sequence joins TRBV4-2 and TRBJ2-7, with 10 bases aligning to TRBD2. The CDR3 covers 16 residues. The trim removed 0 bases at V and 3 bases at J, leaving 5 bases unmatched. Germline V CDR1 and CDR2: LGHNA, YNFKEQ. The CDR3 nucleotides are TGTGCCAGCAGCCAAGATATCCTAGCGGGAGTCTACGAGCAGTACTTC. The encoded protein is CASSQDILAGVYEQYF.

V gene TRBV30 combines with J gene TRBJ1-2; 12 positions agree with TRBD1. CDR1 is GTSNPN, CDR2 SVGIG, per germline (reference sequence). The CDR3 is made up of 15 amino acids. The V and J ends lost 0 bases and 9 bases, in that order; junction bases with no gene match: 8. In DNA, the CDR3 is TGTGCCTGGAGTGTAAGGGGGGGACAGGGGGCGAGCTACACCTTC. Residues: CAWSVRGGQGASYTF.

A few counts support this clonotype. The chain combines TRBV20-1 with TRBJ2-7, with 8 bases fitting TRBD2. V lost 6 bases and J lost 7; bases outside the gene matches: 14. The CDR3 has 14 residues. The germline CDR1 and CDR2 sequences are DFQATT and SNEGSKA (reference sequence). In DNA form, the CDR3 reads TGCAGTGCCCAGCGGGGGCCCGCGGCGGCGGAGCAGTACTTC. Translating it yields CSAQRGPAAAEQYF.

This clonotype was seen many times. This rearrangement joins TRBV29-1 to TRBJ1-2; 9 bases match TRBD1. The CDR3 contains 13 residues. V shed 3 bases, J shed 8 bases, and the junction held 7 bases outside the gene matches. The germline CDR1 and CDR2 sequences are SQVTM and ANQGSEA. The CDR3 protein is CSVDPGTGTGYTF. Here the CDR3 DNA reads TGCAGCGTTGATCCCGGGACAGGGACGGGCTACACCTTC.

The rearrangement uses TRBV7-2 and TRBJ1-1; tentatively, D is TRBD1 (5 bases). CDR1 SGHTA and CDR2 FQGNSA come from the germline V gene. This CDR3 has 16 amino acids. Trimming took 2 bases from V and 3 from J, leaving 16 bases between them. The CDR3 sequence is CASSLTKGPSYTEAFF. The CDR3 bases are TGTGCCAGCAGCTTAACGAAGGGACCGTCGTACACTGAAGCTTTCTTT. Full variable domain (rest looked up from reference TRBV7-2 and TRBJ1-1): GAGVSQSPSNKVTEKGKDVELRCDPISGHTALYWYRQSLGQGLEFLIYFQGNSAPDKSGLPSDRFSAERTGGSVSTLTIQRTQQEDSAVYLCASSLTKGPSYTEAFFGQGTRLTVV.

This clonotype showed up just once. The genes are TRBV20-1 and TRBJ2-5; 13 bases align to TRBD2. There are 16 residues in the CDR3. The V gene's germline CDR1 is DFQATT and CDR2 SNEGSKA (reference sequence). The DNA for the CDR3 is TGCAGCGGCGGGACTAGCGGGAACCAATTGACAAGGACCCAGTACTTC. This translates into CSGGTSGNQLTRTQYF.

This clonotype was picked up one time. The chain links TRBV20-1 to TRBJ2-1, with a tentative D call TRBD2 (6 bases). Germline CDR1 reads DFQATT; CDR2 reads SNEGSKA (reference sequence). The CDR3 length is 14 residues. V lost 3 bases and J 7 bases, leaving 16 bases between the germline ends. CDR3 region: CSASTEGLVNEQFF. In DNA, the CDR3 is TGCAGTGCTAGTACCGAGGGACTGGTGAATGAGCAGTTCTTC.

This clonotype appeared a few times. This rearrangement joins TRBV15 to TRBJ2-7; 14 nucleotides agree with TRBD2. Trimming cost V 0 bases and J 5 bases; bases outside gene matches: 3. CDR1 and CDR2 from the germline V gene are LNHNV and YYDKDF (reference sequence). This CDR3 is 16 amino acids long. The CDR3 is CATSRDRGLAGDEQYF. The CDR3 DNA follows: TGTGCCACCAGCAGAGATCGGGGACTAGCGGGAGACGAGCAGTACTTC. Full variable domain (rest looked up from reference TRBV15 and TRBJ2-7): DAMVIQNPRYQVTQFGKPVTLSCSQTLNHNVMYWYQQKSSQAPKLLFHYYDKDFNNEADTPDNFQSRRPNTSFCFLDIRSPGLGDTAMYLCATSRDRGLAGDEQYFGPGTRLTVT.

V gene TRBV12-3 or TRBV12-4 combines with J gene TRBJ2-5; unclear D gene. V lost 7 bases, J lost 2 bases, and 14 bases lay in between. The CDR3 runs 14 residues. CDR3: CASTPDRLQETQYF. The DNA for the CDR3 is TGTGCCAGCACCCCGGACCGTTTACAAGAGACCCAGTACTTC.